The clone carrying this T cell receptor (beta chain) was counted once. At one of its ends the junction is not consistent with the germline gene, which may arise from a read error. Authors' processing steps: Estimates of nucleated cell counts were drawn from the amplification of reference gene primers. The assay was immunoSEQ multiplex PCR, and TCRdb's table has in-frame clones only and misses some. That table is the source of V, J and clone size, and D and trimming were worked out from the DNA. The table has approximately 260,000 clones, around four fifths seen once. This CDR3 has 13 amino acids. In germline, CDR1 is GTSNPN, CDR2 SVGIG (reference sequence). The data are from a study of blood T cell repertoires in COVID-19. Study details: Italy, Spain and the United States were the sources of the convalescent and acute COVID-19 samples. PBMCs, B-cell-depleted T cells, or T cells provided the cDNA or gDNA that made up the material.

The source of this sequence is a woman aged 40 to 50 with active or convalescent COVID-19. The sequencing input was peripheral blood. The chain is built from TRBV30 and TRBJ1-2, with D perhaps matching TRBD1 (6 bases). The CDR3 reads CAWSVLGGGRVYF. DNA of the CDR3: TGTGCCTGGAGTGTACTTGGGGGGGGCCGGGTCTACTTC.